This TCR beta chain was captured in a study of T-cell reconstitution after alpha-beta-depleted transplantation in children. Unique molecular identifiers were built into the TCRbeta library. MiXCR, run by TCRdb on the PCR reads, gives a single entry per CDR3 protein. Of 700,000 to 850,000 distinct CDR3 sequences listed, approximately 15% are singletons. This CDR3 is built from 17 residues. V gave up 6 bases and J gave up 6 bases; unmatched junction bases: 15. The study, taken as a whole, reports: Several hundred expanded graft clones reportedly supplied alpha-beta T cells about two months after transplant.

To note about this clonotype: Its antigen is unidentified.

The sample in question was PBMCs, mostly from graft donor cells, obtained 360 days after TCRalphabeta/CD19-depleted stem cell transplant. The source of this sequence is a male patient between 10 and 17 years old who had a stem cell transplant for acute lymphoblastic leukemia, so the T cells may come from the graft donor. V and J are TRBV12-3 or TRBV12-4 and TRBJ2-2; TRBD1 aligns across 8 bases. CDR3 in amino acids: CASSSGTGLARPGELFF. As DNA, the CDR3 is TGTGCCAGCAGCTCCGGGACAGGCCTCGCGCGCCCCGGGGAGCTGTTTTTT.